The present entry profiles one T cell receptor beta chain with its context. What it binds is not known. This CDR3 has 14 amino acids. V was shortened by 4 bases and J by 7 bases, with 15 bases between the two germline ends. Germline V gene lookup returns CDR1 SGDLS and CDR2 YYNGEE. The sample belongs to a study of T cell clones after liver transplantation. Study-wide background: Samples came from ITN030ST, which attempted immunosuppression withdrawal within 2 years of liver transplantation. A pre-transplant mixed lymphocyte reaction with TCRbeta sequencing defined graft-donor-reactive clones followed in post-transplant blood.

The table came from immunoSEQ multiplex PCR; TCRdb's copy has only in-frame clones and leaves some out. The table has nearly 55,000 clones, around 85% seen once. General study results and limits: In most of the 8 subjects, circulating graft-donor-reactive CD4 TCRbeta sequences fell significantly after transplant. A larger donor-reactive than third-party decline suggested partial antigen-specific deletion.

Sequenced here: CD4+ T cells from blood, sampled before liver transplant. This sequence originates from a human donor who received a liver transplant. The chain has TRBV9 and TRBJ2-1; a possible D gene is TRBD2 (5 bases). CDR3 in amino acids: CASSPPGSKNEQFF. In DNA form, the CDR3 reads TGTGCCAGCAGCCCACCTGGGAGCAAGAATGAGCAGTTCTTC.